This T cell receptor beta chain originates from a study of blood T cell repertoires in COVID-19 (TCRdb year 2020). About the investigation overall: Samples covering the acute and convalescent phases of COVID-19 were provided by collaborators in the United States, Italy and Spain. The material from the prospective study consisted of cDNA or gDNA derived from T cells, B-cell-depleted T cells, or PBMCs. Samples came from the ongoing ImmuneRACE study (first 160 participants) plus 1,254 subjects from 6 global collaborators. Where available, HLA class I and class II types were taken from metadata supplied by the sample provider and were not determined by assay-based typing. Subjects who had been exposed to COVID-19, were actively infected with it, or had recovered from it provided the deeply sampled blood TCRbeta repertoires that made up the dataset. A freely available public database, intended as a resource for researchers studying the immune response to SARS-CoV-2, is where the repertoires were released. Nearly every sample came with metadata listing a de-identified subject ID, COVID-19 status, age in years and sex.

TCRbeta CDR3 regions were amplified from genomic DNA using the immunoSEQ Assay, a bias-controlled multiplex PCR. The paper's processing steps were these. The number of nucleated cells in each sample was estimated from the amplification of reference gene primers within the assay. Sequence reads were collapsed and filtered to measure the absolute abundance of every unique TCRbeta CDR3 rearrangement. For each sample, productive Simpson clonality was calculated as the square root of Simpson's diversity index across productive rearrangements. TCRdb mirrors the immuneACCESS table, restricted to in-frame sequences. Some clones are absent from its copies; in checked studies, under half trace to an unresolved V gene, and the reason for the others is unknown. V, J and clone size reflect that table, while D and trimming were determined from the DNA. This sample is represented by 200,000 to 250,000 clones; 75% to 95% of them were singletons. In total, the top ten clones hold 1.5% to 2% of the sample.

In the prospective study, participants were 18 to 89 years old, resided in approximately 25 geographic areas of the United States, and were enrolled through a virtual design. In the prospective study, participants were assigned to cohorts based on the clinical history participants reported in a screening survey and a study questionnaire. Recovered participants in ImmuneRACE Cohort 3 were defined as having two consecutive negative NP/OP PCR tests, clearance from a healthcare professional, or resolution of symptoms. In the prospective study, whole blood, serum and a nasopharyngeal or oropharyngeal swab were collected from each participant by mobile phlebotomists. Over an approximately 2-month period, participants in the prospective study had the option of providing additional blood draws and questionnaires. Blood samples from the prospective study were shipped frozen or at room temperature prior to DNA extraction.

Worth noting for this clone: It has no known antigen specificity. No qualities accompany the bases; no much larger clone lies one base away.

The CDR3 measures 12 amino acids from cysteine to phenylalanine. Just the 36-base CDR3 DNA is kept, in frame starting at base 1. Sequences MDHEN (CDR1) and SYDVKM (CDR2) are obtained from the germline V gene. Trimmed from V: 3 bases; trimmed from J: 15 bases; junction bases lacking a gene match: 5. On the study overall, not on this receptor specifically: The amount of clinical and demographic metadata varied by source and participant and was provided uncurated.

The sequencing sample was made of PBMCs or T cells enriched from blood (not recorded which). This clonotype was sampled from a woman aged 18-29 years who had recovered from COVID-19. Recombination linked TRBV28 to TRBJ2-4; TRBD1 lines up with 10 middle nucleotides. The bases read TGTGCCAGCAGTTTTGGACAGGGGGTCATGTACTTC. Its translation is CASSFGQGVMYF.